The 25 T cell receptor beta chains listed next were all sequenced from one sample in a study of T cells in Graves' hyperthyroidism and ophthalmopathy. Amplification targeted TCR beta CDR3 regions from RNA transcripts. HTBI primers drove first-round RT-PCR of the TCR CDR3. TCRdb passed the multiplex PCR reads through MiXCR, listing each CDR3 protein once. The sample includes approximately 480,000 distinct CDR3 sequences, under 25% of them seen just once. The sequenced sample consisted of blood. These receptors were obtained from a man aged 18 to 29 with Graves' hyperthyroidism.

This clonotype was recorded many times. The chain combines TRBV20-1 with TRBJ1-1, with 9 positions matching TRBD1. This CDR3 has 15 residues. With 6 bases clipped from V and 4 bases from J, the junction kept 12 bases outside the gene matches. Germline assignment: CDR1 DFQATT and CDR2 SNEGSKA (reference sequence). CDR3 in DNA: TGCAGTGCCGGGGGGACAGGGAAGGGAAGCACTGAAGCTTTCTTT. It translates to CSAGGTGKGSTEAFF.

This clonotype has more than one count but fewer than ten. The chain has TRBV6-5 and TRBJ1-5; TRBD1 matches at 9 bases. The CDR3 length is 15 residues. From germline, CDR1 is MNHEY and CDR2 SVGAGI. Unmatched junction bases numbered 1, after V lost 0 bases and J lost 4 bases. The CDR3 sequence is CASSYSGQGNQPQHF. In nucleotides, the CDR3 is TGTGCCAGCAGTTACTCCGGACAGGGGAATCAGCCCCAGCATTTT.

The sample holds many counts of this clonotype. The gene calls are TRBV6-1 and TRBJ1-1; no firm D call. CDR1 is MNHNS and CDR2 is SASEGT in the germline V gene. The CDR3 is made up of 13 amino acids. The V gene lost 3 bases and the J gene lost 0 bases, with 5 bases spanning the gap. CDR3 protein: CASSDQMNTEAFF. The CDR3 DNA follows: TGTGCCAGCAGTGACCAGATGAACACTGAAGCTTTCTTT.

This clonotype was seen only a few times. The rearrangement uses TRBV6-1 and TRBJ1-2; D perhaps matches TRBD1 (6 bases). Germline V lookup: CDR1 MNHNS, CDR2 SASEGT. The CDR3 has 14 amino acids. The V end lost 2 bases, the J end lost 2 bases, and 9 bases lay between the germline ends. Here the CDR3 reads CASSEIQGNYGYTF. CDR3 sequence (DNA): TGTGCCAGCAGTGAAATACAGGGAAACTATGGCTACACCTTC.

The V gene is TRBV11-2, the J gene TRBJ2-2; 10 bases line up with TRBD1. The CDR3 consists of 17 residues. Per germline, CDR1 SGHAT and CDR2 FQNNGV. V lost 2 bases and J lost 7; bases outside the gene matches: 10. The CDR3 DNA is TGTGCCAGCAGCTTACATAAGACAGGGGGCTACGACGGGGAGCTGTTTTTT. It codes for CASSLHKTGGYDGELFF.

J is TRBJ1-5 and V is TRBV28; D not resolved. The germline V gene encodes CDR1 MDHEN and CDR2 SYDVKM. The V end was cut by 3 bases, the J end by 5 bases, with 5 bases between. This CDR3 comprises 12 residues. The CDR3 DNA reads TGTGCCAGCAGTTTGAGGCATCAGCCCCAGCATTTT. Translation: CASSLRHQPQHF.

This clonotype was counted many times. V usage is TRBV7-2 and J usage is TRBJ1-2, with 11 bases lining up with TRBD1. The V and J ends lost 2 bases and 8 bases, in that order; junction bases with no gene match: 7. Germline values: CDR1 SGHTA, CDR2 FQGNSA. CDR3 length equals 15 residues. CDR3 sequence (DNA): TGTGCCAGCAGCTTATTCGGGACAGGGGGTGAGGGCTACACCTTC. It is translated as CASSLFGTGGEGYTF.

This clonotype was counted many times. The chain has TRBV5-1 and TRBJ1-2; D perhaps matches TRBD1 (6 bases). Per germline, CDR1 SGHRS and CDR2 YFSETQ. The V end was cut by 0 bases, the J end by 4 bases, with 10 bases between. The CDR3 loop spans 14 amino acids. CDR3 in DNA: TGCGCCAGCAGCTTGGAACCAGGGGCCTATGGCTACACCTTC. Translation gives CASSLEPGAYGYTF.

Details on this clonotype: A single base separates this from a much larger clone, so it may be a read error. This chain uses TRBV28 with TRBJ1-1; D unresolved. The germline V gene encodes CDR1 MDHEN and CDR2 SYDVKM. This CDR3 region has 13 residues. The CDR3: CASRAYLNTEACF. In DNA form, the CDR3 reads TGTGCCAGCAGGGCCTATTTGAACACTGAAGCTTGCTTT.

This clonotype was recorded many times. The chain recombines TRBV6-2 or TRBV6-3 with TRBJ1-6, with no clear D. The V end was cut by 4 bases, the J end by 10 bases, with 14 bases between. In germline, CDR1 is MNHEY, CDR2 SVGEGT. The CDR3 consists of 14 residues. CDR3 sequence (DNA): TGTGCCAGCAGTTCGACGCAGGAGAGATCACCCCTCCACTTT. This gives the protein CASSSTQERSPLHF.

This clonotype has just a few counts. This chain joins TRBV5-6 and TRBJ2-2; D uncertain. Germline V CDR1 and CDR2: SGHDT, YYEEEE. The CDR3 contains 16 residues. V was clipped by 2 bases and J by 7 bases, with 18 bases between them. The CDR3: CASSFSTVQGIGELFF. The CDR3 DNA reads TGTGCCAGCAGCTTTTCCACGGTTCAAGGAATCGGGGAGCTGTTTTTT.

At least ten counts were recorded for this clonotype. This chain links TRBV10-3 with TRBJ2-7; D call uncertain. With 2 bases removed from V and 6 bases from J, the gap between germline ends came to 5 bases. The CDR3 runs 11 residues. In germline, CDR1 is ENHRY, CDR2 SYGVKD. CDR3 sequence (DNA): TGTGCCATCAGTGAGGGATTCGAGCAGTACTTC. The encoded protein is CAISEGFEQYF.

In its sample, this clonotype was seen many times. The chain is built from TRBV2 and TRBJ1-5, with D possibly being TRBD1 (5 bases). The CDR3 totals 18 residues. The germline V gene encodes CDR1 SNHLY and CDR2 FYNNEI. With 6 bases removed from V and 1 base from J, the gap between germline ends came to 22 bases. In nucleotides, the CDR3 is TGTGCCAGCAGCGTGGGGCAGGGCCATCGTTCAAGCAATCAGCCCCAGCATTTT. It yields the protein CASSVGQGHRSSNQPQHF.

This clonotype came up a few times. V and J are TRBV28 and TRBJ2-7; TRBD1 aligns across 11 bases. This CDR3 region has 16 residues. Germline V lookup: CDR1 MDHEN, CDR2 SYDVKM. Trimming at V came to 6 bases and at J to 3 bases, leaving 10 bases not matched to a gene. Written as DNA, the CDR3 is TGTGCCAGCAGCGTTGCCCGGGGGACAGGGGGCTACGAGCAGTACTTC. Its translation is CASSVARGTGGYEQYF.

Many counts were recorded for this clonotype. The CDR3 nucleotides read TGTGCCAGCAGCCAAGACAGGGTGGGACAGCCCCAGCATTTT. Translation: CASSQDRVGQPQHF. The rearrangement links TRBV3-1 to TRBJ1-5, with D possibly matching TRBD1 (5 bases). Germline lookup yields CDR1 LGHDT and CDR2 YNNKEL (reference sequence). Trimming pared 0 bases from V and 7 bases from J, leaving 10 bases between. There are 14 residues in the CDR3. Supplemented by reference TRBV3-1 and TRBJ1-5, the full variable domain reads DTAVSQTPKYLVTQMGNDKSIKCEQNLGHDTMYWYKQDSKKFLKIMFSYNNKELIINETVPNRFSPKSPDKAHLNLHINSLELGDSAVYFCASSQDRVGQPQHFGDGTRLSIL.

About this clonotype: A much larger clone is a single base away; this may be a read error. The rearrangement uses TRBV29-1 and TRBJ2-5; TRBD2 aligns across 10 bases. The CDR3 runs 19 residues. V shed 3 bases, J shed 4 bases, and the junction held 20 bases outside the gene matches. The germline CDR1 and CDR2 sequences are SQVTM and ANQGSEA. In nucleotides, the CDR3 is TGCAGCGTTGATTATACAGGGCGGACTAGCGGTAACTTTCGAGAGACCCAGTACTTC. Translated, it gives CSVDYTGRTSGNFRETQYF.

The chain carries TRBV29-1 and TRBJ1-2, with TRBD1 as a possible D gene (6 bases). V was pared by 3 bases and J by 4 bases, with 9 bases between. Germline V CDR1 and CDR2: SQVTM, ANQGSEA. The CDR3 is 12 residues long. CDR3 nucleotide sequence: TGCAGCGTTGAGTTCAGGGGCTATGGCTACACCTTC. This translates into CSVEFRGYGYTF.

The chain joins TRBV19 to TRBJ1-6; D is undetermined. Between the trimmed V and J ends, which lost 5 bases and 14 bases, there was a span of 19 bases. CDR3 size: 14 residues. Germline CDR1 is LNHDA and CDR2 is SQIVND (reference sequence). The DNA of the CDR3 is TGTGCCAGTAGTGCGGGGAGACATCGTGGGGCCCTCCACTTT. It codes for CASSAGRHRGALHF.

This clonotype was counted at least ten times. This chain links TRBV4-1 with TRBJ2-7, with D unclear. The length of the CDR3 is 15 residues. Trimming left V 1 base short and J 1 base short, with 11 bases between. The germline V gene has CDR1 MGHRA and CDR2 YSYEKL. In DNA, the CDR3 is TGCGCCAGCAGCCAAGGTTTTGCCGTATCCTACGAGCAGTACTTC. It codes for CASSQGFAVSYEQYF.

The sample holds many counts of this clonotype. The chain recombines TRBV6-5 with TRBJ2-5, with D tentatively TRBD1 (5 bases). Germline lookup yields CDR1 MNHEY and CDR2 SVGAGI. The CDR3 covers 11 residues. The V end lost 0 bases, the J end lost 9 bases, and 5 bases lay between the germline ends. CDR3 DNA sequence: TGTGCCAGCAGTTACTCAGGGGCCCAGTACTTC. Translation: CASSYSGAQYF.

The gene calls are TRBV6-5 and TRBJ2-6; the D is unclear. Germline V gene sequence: CDR1 MNHEY, CDR2 SVGAGI. The germline V and J ends were trimmed by 3 bases and 0 bases, with 12 bases remaining between them. The CDR3 has 17 residues. CDR3 sequence reads: CASSYLVSRSGANVLTF. The DNA of the CDR3 is TGTGCCAGCAGTTATCTGGTTTCCCGCTCTGGGGCCAACGTCCTGACTTTC.

This clonotype was detected many times. The chain joins TRBV6-4 to TRBJ2-7, with D uncertain. The ends were cut back, 6 bases at V and 1 base at J, with 22 bases in the middle. CDR3 length: 17 residues. CDR1 and CDR2 from the germline V gene are MRHNA and SNTAGT. CDR3 sequence (DNA): TGTGCCAGCAGCTCATCCCGGATGGGCGGCGCTTCCTACGAGCAGTACTTC. Translating gives CASSSSRMGGASYEQYF.

As to this clonotype: A read error is likely, as this CDR3 ends without the conserved phenylalanine or tryptophan. The gene calls are TRBV7-6 and TRBJ2-2; D gene ambiguous. V lost 4 bases and J lost 4, with 10 bases in between. Germline values: CDR1 SGHVS, CDR2 FNYEAQ. The CDR3 sequence is 14 residues long. The CDR3 DNA reads TGTGCCAGCAGCTCTTCAGAGAGCACCGGGGAGCTGTTTTTG. Its translation: CASSSSESTGELFL.

The V gene is TRBV29-1, the J gene TRBJ1-2; 7 bases fit TRBD1. The germline CDR1 and CDR2 sequences are SQVTM and ANQGSEA. This CDR3 comprises 15 residues. V trimming: 1 base; J trimming: 4 bases; junction bases outside the gene matches: 9. The CDR3 reads CSVEAFSGTAYGYTF. DNA of the CDR3: TGCAGCGTTGAAGCCTTTTCCGGGACAGCCTATGGCTACACCTTC.

In this sample, this clonotype turned up many times. This CDR3 reads CASSEMYEQYF. CDR3 in DNA: TGTGCCAGCAGTGAGATGTACGAGCAGTACTTC. The V call is TRBV2, the J call TRBJ2-7; no reliable D call. Deletions cut 3 bases from V and 4 bases from J, with 4 bases between. Per germline, CDR1 SNHLY and CDR2 FYNNEI. The CDR3 has 11 amino acids.